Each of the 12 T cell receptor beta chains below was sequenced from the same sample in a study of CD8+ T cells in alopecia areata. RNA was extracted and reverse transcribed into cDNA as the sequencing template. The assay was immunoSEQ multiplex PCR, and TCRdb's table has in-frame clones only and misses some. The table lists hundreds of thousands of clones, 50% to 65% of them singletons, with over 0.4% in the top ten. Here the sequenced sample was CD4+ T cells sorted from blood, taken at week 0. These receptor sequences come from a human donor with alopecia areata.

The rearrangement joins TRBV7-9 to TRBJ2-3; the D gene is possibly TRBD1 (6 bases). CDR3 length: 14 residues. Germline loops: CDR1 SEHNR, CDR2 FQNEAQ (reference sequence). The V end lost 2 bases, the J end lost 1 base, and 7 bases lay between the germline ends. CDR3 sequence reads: CASSLQGRTDTQYF. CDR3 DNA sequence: TGTGCCAGCAGCTTACAGGGGCGCACAGATACGCAGTATTTT.

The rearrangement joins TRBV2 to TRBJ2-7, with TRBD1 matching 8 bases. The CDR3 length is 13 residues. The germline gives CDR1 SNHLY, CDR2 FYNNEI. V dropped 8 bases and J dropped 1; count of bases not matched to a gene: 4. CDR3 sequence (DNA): TGTGCCAGCTGCGGGGACAGGTCCTACGAGCAGTACTTC. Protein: CASCGDRSYEQYF.

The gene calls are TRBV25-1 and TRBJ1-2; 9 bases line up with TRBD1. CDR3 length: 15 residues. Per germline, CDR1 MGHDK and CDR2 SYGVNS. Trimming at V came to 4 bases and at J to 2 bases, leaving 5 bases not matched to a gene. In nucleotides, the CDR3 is TGTGCCAGCAGTGTCAACAGGGGGCCCAACTATGGCTACACCTTC. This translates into CASSVNRGPNYGYTF.

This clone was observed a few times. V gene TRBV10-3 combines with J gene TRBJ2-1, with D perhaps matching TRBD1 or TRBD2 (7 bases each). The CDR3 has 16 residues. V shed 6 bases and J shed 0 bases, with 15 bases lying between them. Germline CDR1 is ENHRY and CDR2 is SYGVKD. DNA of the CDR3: TGTGCCATCAGCTCAGCGGGACAGAGCTCCTACAATGAGCAGTTCTTC. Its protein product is CAISSAGQSSYNEQFF.

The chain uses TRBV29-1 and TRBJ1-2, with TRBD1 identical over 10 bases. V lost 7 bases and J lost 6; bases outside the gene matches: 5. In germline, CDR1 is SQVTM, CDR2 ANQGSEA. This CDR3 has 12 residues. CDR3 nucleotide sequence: TGCAGCGACTCGACAGGGGGCAATGGCTACACCTTC. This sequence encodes CSDSTGGNGYTF.

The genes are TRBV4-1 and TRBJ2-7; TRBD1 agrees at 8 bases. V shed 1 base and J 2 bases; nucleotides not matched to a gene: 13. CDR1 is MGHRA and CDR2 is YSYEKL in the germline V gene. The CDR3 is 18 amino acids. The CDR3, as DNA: TGCGCCAGCAGCCAAGCCGTCGCCCCACGGACAGGGACCTACGAGCAGTACTTC. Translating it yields CASSQAVAPRTGTYEQYF.

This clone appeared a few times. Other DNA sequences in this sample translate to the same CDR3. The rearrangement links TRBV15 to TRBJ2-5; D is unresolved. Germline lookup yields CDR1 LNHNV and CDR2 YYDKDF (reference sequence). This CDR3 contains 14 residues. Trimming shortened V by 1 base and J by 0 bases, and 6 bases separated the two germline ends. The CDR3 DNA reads TGTGCCACCAGCAGAGGGGCCGACCAAGAGACCCAGTACTTC. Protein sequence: CATSRGADQETQYF.

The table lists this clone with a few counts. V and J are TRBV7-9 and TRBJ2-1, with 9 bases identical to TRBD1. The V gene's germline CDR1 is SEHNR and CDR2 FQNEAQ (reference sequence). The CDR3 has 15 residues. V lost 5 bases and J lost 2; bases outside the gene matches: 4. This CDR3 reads CASSPDRGAYNEQFF. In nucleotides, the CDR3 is TGTGCCAGCAGCCCCGACAGGGGGGCCTACAATGAGCAGTTCTTC.

The CDR3 region is CAVQTNTEAFF. The CDR3 nucleotides are TGTGCCGTCCAGACGAACACTGAAGCTTTCTTT. V usage is TRBV27 and J usage is TRBJ1-1, with no clear D. Germline V CDR1 and CDR2: MNHEY, SMNVEV (reference sequence). This CDR3 spans 11 amino acids. V lost 11 bases, J lost 1 base, and 8 bases lay in between.

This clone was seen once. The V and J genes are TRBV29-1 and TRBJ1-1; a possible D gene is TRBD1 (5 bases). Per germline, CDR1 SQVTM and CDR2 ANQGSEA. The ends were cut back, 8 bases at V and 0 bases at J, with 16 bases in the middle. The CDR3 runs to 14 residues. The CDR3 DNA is TGCAGCTTTTTCCGGACAACCCTGAACACTGAAGCTTTCTTT. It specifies CSFFRTTLNTEAFF.

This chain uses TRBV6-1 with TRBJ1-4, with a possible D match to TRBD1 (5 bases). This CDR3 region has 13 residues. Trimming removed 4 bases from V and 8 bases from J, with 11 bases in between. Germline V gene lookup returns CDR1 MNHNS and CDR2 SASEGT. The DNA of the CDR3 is TGTGCCAGCAGTGTGCAGGGATTCGAAAAACTGTTTTTT. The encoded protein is CASSVQGFEKLFF.

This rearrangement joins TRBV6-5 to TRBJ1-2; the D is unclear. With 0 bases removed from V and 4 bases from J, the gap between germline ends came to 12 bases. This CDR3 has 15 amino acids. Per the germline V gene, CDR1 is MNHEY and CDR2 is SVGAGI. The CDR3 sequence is CASSYSGLTAYGYTF. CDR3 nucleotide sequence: TGTGCCAGCAGTTACTCCGGACTGACCGCCTATGGCTACACCTTC.